These 2 T cell receptor beta chains were sequenced from one sample in a study of cytomegalovirus exposure and HLA in healthy donors. Vbeta (60) and Jbeta (13) primers were used in the PCR. Method: immunoSEQ multiplex PCR; TCRdb's copy keeps in-frame clones and lacks some. The table lists around 140,000 clones, around 82% of them singletons, with roughly 2.9% in the top ten. The sample taken for sequencing was PBMCs. Receptors were obtained from a female donor in good health and CMV-seronegative.

The chain couples TRBV7-6 to TRBJ2-2, with D maybe TRBD2 (6 bases). Trimming took off 1 base at V and 1 base at J, with 10 bases between the two ends. The CDR3 spans 16 residues. The germline gives CDR1 SGHVS, CDR2 FNYEAQ. CDR3 sequence: CASSLVSGVNTGELFF. Written as DNA, the CDR3 is TGTGCCAGCAGCTTAGTTTCGGGAGTGAACACCGGGGAGCTGTTTTTT.

The rearrangement links TRBV18 to TRBJ2-5, with 7 bases aligning to TRBD2. Trimming cost V 0 bases and J 5 bases; bases outside gene matches: 6. The CDR3 sequence is 15 residues long. Germline CDR1 KGHSH, CDR2 LQKENI. For the CDR3, the DNA is TGTGCCAGCTCACCACCGGTGGGAGGGTCCGAGACCCAGTACTTC. Translation: CASSPPVGGSETQYF. Looking up the rest from reference TRBV18 and TRBJ2-5 gives the full variable domain: NAGVMQNPRHLVRRRGQEARLRCSPMKGHSHVYWYRQLPEEGLKFMVYLQKENIIDESGMPKERFSAEFPKEGPSILRIQQVVRGDSAAYFCASSPPVGGSETQYFGPGTRLLVL.